This T cell receptor beta chain appears in the sequencing data of a study of blood T cell repertoires in COVID-19. Turning to the study itself: Acute and convalescent COVID-19 samples came from the United States, Italy and Spain. Nucleic acid was either cDNA or gDNA, and it came from T cells, B-cell-depleted T cells, or PBMCs.

The J segment lost 0 bases and the V segment lost 2 bases, leaving 3 bases of the junction unmatched. The CDR3 has 15 residues. Germline V gene sequence: CDR1 MNHEY, CDR2 SVGAGI. Per the original data handling: Using reference gene primer amplification, nucleated cell counts were estimated. The assay was immunoSEQ multiplex PCR, and TCRdb's table has in-frame clones only and misses some. That table furnishes V, J and clone size, whereas the DNA furnished D and trimming. This sample carries 210,000 or so clones, over 75% of them seen once, and the ten largest clones take roughly 5.6%. This clone appeared once.

This clonotype originated in a woman aged 40 to 55 who had recovered from COVID-19. The chain has TRBV6-5 and TRBJ1-2; TRBD1 agrees at 7 bases. Sample: peripheral blood. DNA of the CDR3: TGTGCCAGCAGTTACGTCGGGACAGCTAACTATGGCTACACCTTC. Amino acid sequence: CASSYVGTANYGYTF.